The clone carrying this TCR beta chain was observed a few times. Its target is not known. V was trimmed by 5 bases and J by 7 bases, leaving 18 bases between them. This CDR3 is 14 amino acids long. Germline V lookup: CDR1 MNHEY, CDR2 SMNVEV (reference sequence). Treatment meaning: oral pan-JAK inhibitor, 5-10 mg twice daily. Cell sorting on a FACSAria was used to separate CD4+ and CD8+ T cells from the PBMCs. This sample was taken from a study of CD8+ T cells in alopecia areata. Overall study context: Among treated patients, oral tofacitinib was administered at 5 to 10 mg twice daily.

The study, taken as a whole, reports: Normal skin contains resident alphabeta T cells, and these are also sequenced in scalp samples.

The sequencing template was cDNA reverse transcribed from extracted RNA. This table comes from immunoSEQ multiplex PCR, and its TCRdb copy is limited to in-frame clones, with some not included. The sample contains about 42,000 clones, about three fifths of which appear only once. V and J are TRBV27 and TRBJ2-7, with D maybe TRBD1 (6 bases). The receptor was isolated from a human donor with alopecia areata. This specimen was CD8+ T cells sorted from blood, taken at week 4, from a patient treated with tofacitinib. The CDR3 nucleotides read TGTGCCAGCAGTAAACAGGGAGATTCATGGGAGCAGTACTTC. It encodes CASSKQGDSWEQYF.